The clone carrying this TCR beta chain was counted at least ten times. Its specificity is unknown. The data belong to a study of CD8+CD57+ T cells in acquired aplastic anemia. Study as a whole: When averaged, DNA from sorted CD4+ and CD8+ cells came to 3 to 3.5 ug. For CD4+ cells, healthy donors had an average of about 10 million reads. General study results and limits: Shared by patients and controls, 25 to 30 CD8+ CDR3s were abundant in patients.

Trimming cost V 3 bases and J 7 bases, with 9 bases left between them. CDR1 and CDR2 from the germline V gene are MGHRA and YSYEKL. The CDR3 is made up of 12 amino acids. CDR3 and TCR beta VDJ profiling relied on a genomic DNA template. From the reads, TCRdb called clonotypes with MiXCR, one entry per CDR3 protein. The sample includes some 200,000 distinct CDR3 sequences, 61% seen only once; the top ten take roughly 29%. The chain employs TRBV4-1 and TRBJ1-1, with a possible D match to TRBD1 (5 bases). Sequenced input: sorted CD4+, CD8+, or CD8+CD57+ T cells (not recorded which) from PBMCs. This clonotype originated in a human donor in good health. CDR3 sequence reads: CASSHRDFEAFF. Written as DNA, the CDR3 is TGCGCCAGCAGCCACAGGGACTTTGAAGCTTTCTTT.